The entry that follows covers one TCR beta chain sequence. Antigen: not known. The data belong to a study of cytomegalovirus exposure and HLA in healthy donors. Both 60 Vbeta primers and 13 Jbeta primers went into the PCR. Sequencing used immunoSEQ multiplex PCR; TCRdb keeps in-frame clones, though not all of them. This repertoire shows about 120,000 clones, 55% to 75% found once; its top ten account for 1.5% to 2%. Study outcomes and limitations: Later analysis identified several of the most significant clusters that appeared linked to common viral pathogens. After further analysis at a later stage, roughly 16,000 TCR beta sequences were associated with HLA alleles at 0.05 false discovery rate. Segments of the TCR beta V type were, in most cases, productive about 87% or about 30% of the time in an earlier analysis.

The receptor was isolated from a man in his thirties or forties in good health and CMV-seropositive. Sequencing input: PBMCs.

The CDR3 sequence: CASGYQPQHF. The CDR3 coding sequence is TGTGCCAGCGGCTATCAGCCCCAGCATTTT. The V call is TRBV28, the J call TRBJ1-5, with D unresolved. This CDR3 spans 10 amino acids. Deletions cut 8 bases from V and 5 bases from J, with 4 bases between. The V gene's germline CDR1 is MDHEN and CDR2 SYDVKM.